This record concerns one TCR beta chain sequence. In the study's own analysis: The authors estimated nucleated cell counts from reference gene primer amplification. TCRdb's copy holds only in-frame clones and misses some; the assay was immunoSEQ multiplex PCR. The V and J calls and clone size come from that table; D and trimming were worked out from the DNA. The sample comprises over 50,000 clones, over 75% of which are singletons, and 10% rests with the top ten. The data stem from a study of blood T cell repertoires in COVID-19. On the study more broadly: The cDNA or gDNA used as material had been derived from T cells, B-cell-depleted T cells, or PBMCs.

Sequencing was performed on peripheral blood. This TCR was sampled from a human donor in a cohort sampled during active COVID-19.

CDR3 DNA sequence: TGTGCCAGCAGCCAAGGGGCGACAGGGCGGGTTGAGGGGCAGTACTTC. Its translation: CASSQGATGRVEGQYF. The rearrangement links TRBV3-1 (or the pseudogene TRBV3-2) to TRBJ2-7; TRBD1 matches at 7 bases. Per the germline V gene, CDR1 is LGHDT and CDR2 is YNNKEL (reference sequence). With V trimmed by 1 base and J by 9 bases, 15 bases remained unmatched. This CDR3 is 16 amino acids long.